One sample yielded the 14 T cell receptor beta chains listed below, sequenced in a study of blood T cell repertoires in COVID-19. Clones were sequenced by immunoSEQ multiplex PCR, and TCRdb holds only the in-frame ones, with some missing. The repertoire holds 250,000 or so clones, roughly four fifths seen once, with roughly 3.2% in the top ten. The sequenced sample consisted of peripheral blood. These receptors were taken from a woman aged 18-35 years with acute or convalescent COVID-19.

This chain uses TRBV10-3 with TRBJ2-5, with TRBD2 matching 7 bases. CDR3 length: 14 amino acids. The J segment lost 7 bases and the V segment lost 5 bases, leaving 10 bases of the junction unmatched. In germline, CDR1 is ENHRY, CDR2 SYGVKD. The DNA of the CDR3 is TGTGCCATCAGTACTAGCGTTGGAGAAGGGACCCAGTACTTC. It specifies CAISTSVGEGTQYF.

The rearrangement links TRBV18 to TRBJ2-1, with 13 positions matching TRBD2. CDR1 KGHSH and CDR2 LQKENI come from the germline V gene. With V trimmed by 3 bases and J by 5 bases, 4 bases remained unmatched. The CDR3 runs to 16 residues. CDR3 loop: CASSPGLAGTNNEQFF. The CDR3 DNA is TGTGCCAGCTCACCGGGACTAGCGGGGACTAACAATGAGCAGTTCTTC.

This clone has more than one count but fewer than ten. The chain links TRBV7-3 to TRBJ2-1, with D possibly being TRBD1 (5 bases). V was trimmed by 1 base and J by 9 bases, leaving 10 bases between them. The CDR3 spans 13 residues. Per germline, CDR1 SGHTA and CDR2 FQGTGA. The CDR3 DNA follows: TGTGCCAGCAGCTTAAGGAACACAGGTGAGCAGTTCTTC. Translation gives CASSLRNTGEQFF.

V and J are TRBV6-1 and TRBJ2-1; 8 bases align to TRBD2. Losses at the gene ends were 2 bases for V and 9 bases for J; bases not matched to a gene: 12. This CDR3 is built from 16 residues. In germline, CDR1 is MNHNS, CDR2 SASEGT. In DNA, the CDR3 is TGTGCCAGCAGTGAACGGTGGACTAGCTTGGGCAGTGAGCAGTTCTTC. The encoded protein is CASSERWTSLGSEQFF.

The chain employs TRBV7-9 and TRBJ1-1; D is uncertain. The germline V gene has CDR1 SEHNR and CDR2 FQNEAQ (reference sequence). Trimming took 1 base from V and 6 from J, leaving 12 bases between them. This CDR3 has 14 residues. The CDR3 region is CASSLVVSLSEAFF. CDR3 coding DNA: TGTGCCAGCAGCTTAGTTGTCAGTCTCTCTGAAGCTTTCTTT.

The rearrangement joins TRBV29-1 to TRBJ2-1, with D maybe TRBD2 (6 bases). The CDR3 consists of 13 residues. Germline V lookup: CDR1 SQVTM, CDR2 ANQGSEA. The germline V and J ends were trimmed by 4 bases and 8 bases, with 15 bases remaining between them. Written as DNA, the CDR3 is TGCAGCGTTGGTCTAGCGATCCGATATGAGCAGTTCTTC. This sequence encodes CSVGLAIRYEQFF.

The rearrangement joins TRBV6-4 to TRBJ1-1; 10 nucleotides line up with TRBD1. This CDR3 is built from 13 residues. Per germline, CDR1 MRHNA and CDR2 SNTAGT. V dropped 6 bases and J dropped 4; count of bases not matched to a gene: 2. This CDR3 reads CASRRTGGTEAFF. The CDR3 nucleotides read TGTGCCAGCAGGAGGACAGGGGGCACTGAAGCTTTCTTT.

This sequence joins TRBV7-9 and TRBJ2-2, with a tentative D call TRBD2 (5 bases). CDR3 length: 15 amino acids. CDR1 and CDR2 (germline): SEHNR, FQNEAQ (reference sequence). V was trimmed by 3 bases and J by 6 bases, leaving 14 bases between them. The CDR3 DNA sequence: TGTGCCAGCAGCTTGAACTCCGGGAAGGCCGGGGAGCTGTTTTTT. Protein: CASSLNSGKAGELFF.

The chain recombines TRBV10-3 with TRBJ2-7; 13 bases are a match to TRBD2. The trim removed 7 bases at V and 0 bases at J, leaving 6 bases unmatched. Germline CDR1 ENHRY, CDR2 SYGVKD. This CDR3 is built from 16 residues. CDR3 DNA sequence: TGTGCCATCATGGGGACTAGCGGGAAGAGCTCCTACGAGCAGTACTTC. Encoded protein: CAIMGTSGKSSYEQYF.

The table lists this clone with a few counts. The chain uses TRBV19 and TRBJ2-2; D is perhaps TRBD2 (6 bases). The CDR3 runs to 14 residues. The V end was cut by 3 bases, the J end by 4 bases, with 9 bases between. Germline V gene sequence: CDR1 LNHDA, CDR2 SQIVND (reference sequence). The chain's CDR3 is CASSIGTPTGELFF. DNA for the CDR3: TGTGCCAGTAGTATTGGGACTCCCACCGGGGAGCTGTTTTTT.

The chain has TRBV5-1 and TRBJ1-1; 8 nucleotides line up with TRBD1. Per the germline V gene, CDR1 is SGHRS and CDR2 is YFSETQ. The CDR3 totals 15 residues. The V gene end was trimmed by 5 bases and the J gene end by 1 base; junction bases not matched to a gene: 7. The CDR3 sequence is CASSLQGARNTEAFF. CDR3 sequence (DNA): TGCGCCAGCAGTCTCCAGGGGGCGCGGAACACTGAAGCTTTCTTT. Drawing the rest from reference TRBV5-1 and TRBJ1-1, the complete variable domain is KAGVTQTPRYLIKTRGQQVTLSCSPISGHRSVSWYQQTPGQGLQFLFEYFSETQRNKGNFPGRFSGRQFSNSRSEMNVSTLELGDSALYLCASSLQGARNTEAFFGQGTRLTVV.

This chain uses TRBV4-3 with TRBJ1-3; D is undetermined. The germline V gene has CDR1 LGHNA and CDR2 YSLEER. V was shortened by 2 bases and J by 2 bases, with 10 bases between the two germline ends. The CDR3 totals 15 residues. DNA for the CDR3: TGCGCCAGCAGCCAATTGTCAGGAACTGGAAACACCATATATTTT. Translated: CASSQLSGTGNTIYF.

CDR3 in DNA: TGTGCCAGCAGCACTCGACAGGGGGTCAACACTGAAGCTTTCTTT. It encodes CASSTRQGVNTEAFF. This chain connects TRBV7-6 to TRBJ1-1; 9 nucleotides agree with TRBD1. This CDR3 contains 15 residues. Germline trimming cut 5 bases from V and 2 bases from J; bases unmatched to any gene: 6. Germline CDR1 is SGHVS and CDR2 is FNYEAQ.

The chain is built from TRBV7-9 and TRBJ1-1; D uncertain. With 8 bases removed from V and 1 base from J, the gap between germline ends came to 17 bases. The CDR3 loop spans 15 amino acids. Per the germline V gene, CDR1 is SEHNR and CDR2 is FQNEAQ (reference sequence). The CDR3: CASQGGYLTNTEAFF. The CDR3 region has the DNA TGTGCCAGCCAAGGAGGTTACCTAACGAACACTGAAGCTTTCTTT.